The 27 T cell receptor beta chains below all came from one sample that was sequenced in a study of T-cell reconstitution after alpha-beta-depleted transplantation in children (dated by TCRdb to about 2016). Libraries were built with PCR. Sequencing was carried out with an Illumina HiSeq 2500. Molecular barcoding was employed in the preparation of TCR libraries, with unique molecular identifiers being used to normalize TCRbeta repertoire quantification. TCRdb trimmed public reads at Q25 via fastp, called clones via MiXCR and kept in-frame beta chains. Each CDR3 protein gets just one entry, which takes the most common genes and DNA from the rows behind it. The sample includes just over 950,000 distinct CDR3 sequences, with about 26% observed a single time. The ten largest clones capture about 28% of the sample. Interpreted using the paper, the treatment or condition label stands for: allogeneic hematopoietic cell transplantation with graft depleted of TCRalphabeta T cells and CD19 B cells.

Specimen: PBMCs, mostly from graft donor cells, collected 360 days after TCRalphabeta/CD19-depleted stem cell transplant. The receptor source for this set is a boy under two years old who had a stem cell transplant for SCID, so the T cells may come from the graft donor.

This clonotype was seen only a few times. The CDR3 nucleotides read TGCAGTGCTAGAAGTCCTTACCTAGGGGACGAGCAGTACTTC. Its protein is CSARSPYLGDEQYF. The chain carries TRBV20-1 and TRBJ2-7; D might be TRBD1 (5 bases). This CDR3 is 14 amino acids long. Germline V CDR1 and CDR2: DFQATT, SNEGSKA (reference sequence). The V and J ends lost 2 bases and 5 bases respectively, with 16 bases between them.

The chain links TRBV10-3 to TRBJ2-1, with 7 bases identical to TRBD1. Germline trimming cut 6 bases from V and 7 bases from J; bases unmatched to any gene: 3. Germline CDR1 and CDR2: ENHRY and SYGVKD. The CDR3 extends over 12 amino acids. DNA for the CDR3: TGTGCCATCAGCCCGACAGGGAATGAGCAGTTCTTC. Residues: CAISPTGNEQFF.

The J gene is TRBJ2-2, the V gene TRBV3-1, with D uncertain. This CDR3 contains 14 residues. V lost 6 bases and J 4 bases, leaving 12 bases between the germline ends. Germline lookup yields CDR1 LGHDT and CDR2 YNNKEL (reference sequence). The CDR3 reads CASSQYIVTGELFF. CDR3 DNA sequence: TGTGCCAGCAGTCAATATATTGTCACCGGGGAGCTGTTTTTT.

In this sample, this clonotype turned up a few times. The chain couples TRBV7-8 to TRBJ1-5, with D maybe TRBD1 (5 bases). The CDR3 covers 15 residues. CDR1 and CDR2 from the germline V gene are SGHVS and FQNEAQ. The germline V and J ends were trimmed by 0 bases and 8 bases, with 14 bases remaining between them. The CDR3 is CASSLATRQPEPQHF. The CDR3 nucleotides are TGTGCCAGCAGCTTAGCTACTCGACAGCCGGAGCCCCAGCATTTT.

This clonotype was seen at least ten times. The chain combines TRBV9 with TRBJ1-3; weak D call: TRBD1 (5 bases). This CDR3 is 15 amino acids long. Germline lookup yields CDR1 SGDLS and CDR2 YYNGEE. V was trimmed by 4 bases and J by 5 bases, leaving 16 bases between them. In nucleotides, the CDR3 is TGTGCCAGCAGCTCAGACGGGGCACCTCGAAACACCATATATTTT. It translates to CASSSDGAPRNTIYF. Full variable domain (missing parts from reference TRBV9 and TRBJ1-3): DSGVTQTPKHLITATGQRVTLRCSPRSGDLSVYWYQQSLDQGLQFLIQYYNGEERAKGNILERFSAQQFPDLHSELNLSSLELGDSALYFCASSSDGAPRNTIYFGEGSWLTVV.

This clonotype was picked up a small number of times. The V call is TRBV15, the J call TRBJ1-1; D is unclear. Germline CDR1 reads LNHNV; CDR2 reads YYDKDF (reference sequence). The V end was cut by 5 bases, the J end by 7 bases, with 8 bases between. This CDR3 region has 11 residues. The DNA for the CDR3 is TGTGCCACCAGCGGCCAGTTTGAAGCTTTCTTT. It codes for CATSGQFEAFF.

The V gene is TRBV7-2, the J gene TRBJ2-7; no definite D call. There are 12 residues in the CDR3. Germline values: CDR1 SGHTA, CDR2 FQGNSA. Trimming took off 4 bases at V and 5 bases at J, with 9 bases between the two ends. CDR3 loop: CASSSYGHEQYF. Written as DNA, the CDR3 is TGTGCCAGCAGCTCCTATGGGCACGAGCAGTACTTC.

This clonotype has a handful of counts. J is TRBJ1-6 and V is TRBV12-3 or TRBV12-4; D is possibly TRBD1 (5 bases). Trimming pared 4 bases from V and 13 bases from J, leaving 17 bases between. This CDR3 contains 14 residues. The CDR3 nucleotides are TGTGCCAGCAGTTCCCGGGACTGGGTTTCTCCCCTCCACTTT. Encoded protein: CASSSRDWVSPLHF.

This clonotype was recorded many times. One junction end disagrees with the germline gene, perhaps due to a read error. The V and J genes are TRBV12-3 or TRBV12-4 and TRBJ1-1, with a possible D match to TRBD1 (6 bases). This CDR3 region has 14 residues. The CDR3 region has the DNA TGTGCCAGCAGCTTAGGGGGAATGAACACTGAAGCTTTCTTT. Residues: CASSLGGMNTEAFF.

V usage is TRBV3-1 and J usage is TRBJ2-7; the D is unclear. Germline V lookup: CDR1 LGHDT, CDR2 YNNKEL (reference sequence). This CDR3 spans 13 amino acids. Trimming cost V 10 bases and J 6 bases, with 19 bases left between them. The CDR3 spells CATLEWASPEQYF. The DNA of the CDR3 is TGTGCCACCTTGGAGTGGGCCTCCCCCGAGCAGTACTTC.

This clonotype has more than one count but fewer than ten. The chain combines TRBV4-1 with TRBJ2-3, with D possibly TRBD1 on 5 matching bases. The CDR3 consists of 17 residues. V gave up 0 bases and J gave up 4 bases, with 17 bases separating them. Germline lookup yields CDR1 MGHRA and CDR2 YSYEKL. CDR3 sequence (DNA): TGCGCCAGCAGCCAAGATCCCCCGACAGCAGTCGCAGATACGCAGTATTTT. Encoded protein: CASSQDPPTAVADTQYF.

This clonotype has a handful of counts. The rearrangement joins TRBV7-2 to TRBJ2-5; D not certain. The CDR3 is made up of 14 amino acids. Germline V gene data show CDR1 as SGHTA and CDR2 as FQGNSA. Trimming removed 8 bases from V and 5 bases from J, with 18 bases in between. The CDR3 region has the DNA TGTGCCAGCTCCGGCCGGGCAGTGGTGGAGACCCAGTACTTC. Residues: CASSGRAVVETQYF.

This clonotype has a handful of counts. The J gene is TRBJ2-5, the V gene TRBV12-3 or TRBV12-4; 9 bases are shared with TRBD1. Trimming removed 1 base from V and 2 bases from J; junction bases left unmatched: 5. CDR3 length: 16 amino acids. In DNA form, the CDR3 reads TGTGCCAGCAGTTTAGGGACAGGGGCTAAACAAGAGACCCAGTACTTC. Amino acid sequence: CASSLGTGAKQETQYF.

This clonotype has just a few counts. The chain recombines TRBV27 with TRBJ1-3; the D is unclear. This CDR3 is built from 16 residues. Trimming removed 7 bases at V and 3 bases at J, with 19 bases between. CDR1 is MNHEY, CDR2 SMNVEV, per germline (reference sequence). CDR3 nucleotide sequence: TGTGCCAGCACGCCGAGACACCCGGGCATTGGAAACACCATATATTTT. Translation: CASTPRHPGIGNTIYF.

This clonotype was counted between two and nine times. The chain is built from TRBV4-2 and TRBJ1-2; D uncertain. This CDR3 is built from 17 residues. The germline V gene has CDR1 LGHNA and CDR2 YNFKEQ. The V gene lost 1 base and the J gene lost 0 bases, with 15 bases spanning the gap. The CDR3 DNA follows: TGTGCCAGCAGCCAAGTGGGGTCAGGTCAAGCTAACTATGGCTACACCTTC. Its protein product is CASSQVGSGQANYGYTF.

V is TRBV3-1 and J is TRBJ1-4; unclear D gene. The V end lost 6 bases, the J end lost 10 bases, and 21 bases lay between the germline ends. The germline V gene encodes CDR1 LGHDT and CDR2 YNNKEL (reference sequence). The CDR3 consists of 15 residues. The CDR3 DNA sequence: TGTGCCAGCAGTAAACGGGCCACCGGTGGAGGAAAACTGTTTTTT. It translates to CASSKRATGGGKLFF. The full variable domain, rest sourced from reference TRBV3-1 and TRBJ1-4, is DTAVSQTPKYLVTQMGNDKSIKCEQNLGHDTMYWYKQDSKKFLKIMFSYNNKELIINETVPNRFSPKSPDKAHLNLHINSLELGDSAVYFCASSKRATGGGKLFFGSGTQLSVL.

The chain recombines TRBV4-1 with TRBJ2-1; D possibly uses TRBD1 or TRBD2 (6 bases each). This CDR3 has 13 residues. CDR1 is MGHRA and CDR2 is YSYEKL in the germline V gene. V dropped 3 bases and J dropped 5 bases, with 8 bases sitting between them. In DNA, the CDR3 is TGCGCCAGCAGCCAGAGGGGGGACAATGAGCAGTTCTTC. This encodes CASSQRGDNEQFF.

This clonotype was detected a few times. The genes are TRBV12-3 or TRBV12-4 and TRBJ2-1; no clear D. V gave up 7 bases and J gave up 0 bases, with 16 bases separating them. The CDR3 is made up of 16 amino acids. CDR3 in DNA: TGTGCCAGCACCCCCTCCAAGGGCTTCTCCTACAATGAGCAGTTCTTC. Its protein is CASTPSKGFSYNEQFF.

The chain employs TRBV25-1 and TRBJ1-1; perhaps TRBD1 as D (5 bases). Germline V lookup: CDR1 MGHDK, CDR2 SYGVNS. V gave up 8 bases and J gave up 1 base, with 8 bases separating them. This CDR3 contains 12 residues. The CDR3 DNA follows: TGTGCCAGCCTTGGGGGGAACACTGAAGCTTTCTTT. Its protein product is CASLGGNTEAFF.

CDR3 nucleotides: TGTGCCAGCAGGGATCTATACGAGCAGTACTTC. Encoded protein: CASRDLYEQYF. This chain joins TRBV6-5 and TRBJ2-7; D is ambiguous. V gave up 6 bases and J gave up 4 bases, with 7 bases separating them. From germline, CDR1 is MNHEY and CDR2 SVGAGI. There are 11 residues in the CDR3.

This clonotype has more than one count but fewer than ten. V gene TRBV4-1 combines with J gene TRBJ2-3; maybe TRBD2 (5 bases). With 0 bases removed from V and 0 bases from J, the gap between germline ends came to 10 bases. Germline assignment: CDR1 MGHRA and CDR2 YSYEKL. The CDR3 is made up of 16 amino acids. CDR3 sequence reads: CASSQDRASSTDTQYF. In DNA form, the CDR3 reads TGCGCCAGCAGCCAAGATAGGGCTAGCAGCACAGATACGCAGTATTTT.

This chain joins TRBV18 and TRBJ2-3; a weak D match, TRBD2 (5 bases). The CDR3 extends over 12 amino acids. Germline lookup yields CDR1 KGHSH and CDR2 LQKENI. Trimming removed 6 bases at V and 6 bases at J, with 10 bases between. The CDR3 coding sequence is TGTGCCAGCTCCCCCGAGCGGGATACGCAGTATTTT. Its translation: CASSPERDTQYF.

The J gene is TRBJ2-5, the V gene TRBV28; D ambiguous. Between the trimmed V and J ends, which lost 6 bases and 2 bases, there was a span of 7 bases. Germline V gene data show CDR1 as MDHEN and CDR2 as SYDVKM. The CDR3 loop spans 12 amino acids. The CDR3 is CASRELQETQYF. DNA for the CDR3: TGTGCCAGCAGGGAACTACAAGAGACCCAGTACTTC.

The V call is TRBV12-3 or TRBV12-4, the J call TRBJ2-3; D remains ambiguous. The CDR3 has 13 residues. Trimming took off 3 bases at V and 4 bases at J, with 8 bases between the two ends. The DNA of the CDR3 is TGTGCCAGCAGTTTCCTGGCGGCAGATACGCAGTATTTT. It encodes CASSFLAADTQYF.

The chain joins TRBV12-3 or TRBV12-4 to TRBJ2-7; 9 bases fit TRBD1. The CDR3 runs to 16 residues. Trimming at V came to 6 bases and at J to 1 base, leaving 10 bases not matched to a gene. The DNA of the CDR3 is TGTGCCAGCAGGGCAAATTCGGGACAGGGTTCCTACGAGCAGTACTTC. This sequence encodes CASRANSGQGSYEQYF.

In its sample, this clonotype was seen a few times. The chain employs TRBV10-2 and TRBJ2-3; 12 nucleotides line up with TRBD1. Germline CDR1 is WSHSY and CDR2 is SAAADI. The CDR3 runs 14 residues. V lost 8 bases and J lost 3; bases outside the gene matches: 3. CDR3 coding DNA: TGCGCCAGCTGGGACAGGGGGCTGACAGATACGCAGTATTTT. Encoded protein: CASWDRGLTDTQYF.

This sequence joins TRBV10-3 and TRBJ2-1, with TRBD2 matching over 10 bases. With 0 bases clipped from V and 4 bases from J, the junction kept 9 bases outside the gene matches. Germline CDR1 reads ENHRY; CDR2 reads SYGVKD. This CDR3 spans 18 amino acids. Written as DNA, the CDR3 is TGTGCCATCAGTGAGTCGTCTAGCGGGGGCCTAGCATACAATGAGCAGTTCTTC. This codes for CAISESSSGGLAYNEQFF.